This is a list of T cell receptor beta chains from one sample in a study of blood T cells in healthy people across ages. MiXCR, run by TCRdb on the 5' RACE reads, gives a single entry per CDR3 protein. The data contain under 1,000,000 distinct CDR3 sequences, under 40% of them singletons. Sequencing used blood. The receptors stem from a man aged 18 to 29 in good health. The CDR3 runs from the conserved cysteine through the conserved F or W. D genes are given only for firm matches. Expanded clones get a size class; other rows say once, few or many, or leave the size out.

j_call | d_call | v_call | clone_size | cdr3_nt | cdr3_aa
TRBJ2-7 | TRBD2 | TRBV28 | NA | TGTGCCAGCAGACGATCCGGGACTAGGAGCGAGCAGTACTTC | CASRRSGTRSEQYF
TRBJ2-7 | TRBD1 | TRBV5-6 | NA | TGTGCCAGCAGCGGGACAGTCGATGAGCAGTACTTC | CASSGTVDEQYF
TRBJ1-5 | TRBD1 | TRBV5-1 | few | TGCGCCAGCAGCTGGGGACAGGGGGCAGGGCAGCCCCAGCATTTT | CASSWGQGAGQPQHF
TRBJ1-4 | TRBD1 | TRBV28 | NA | TGTGCCTGTAGACAGGGGAGCGAAAAACTGTTTTTT | CACRQGSEKLFF
TRBJ2-7 | NA | TRBV20-1 | many | TGCAGTGCTAGAGAAGACAGCGAATACGAGCAGTACTTC | CSAREDSEYEQYF
TRBJ1-4 | NA | TRBV20-1 | few | TGCAGTGCCCCCGGGAGGGGGGGCGAAAAACTGTTTTTT | CSAPGRGGEKLFF
TRBJ1-2 | NA | TRBV7-9 | NA | TGTGCCAGCACCGGACGGTCTGGCTACACCTTC | CASTGRSGYTF
TRBJ2-1 | NA | TRBV12-3/TRBV12-4 | NA | TGTGCCTGCAGCGTAGGGGGGAGGGAAAATGAGCAGTTCTTC | CACSVGGRENEQFF
TRBJ1-4 | TRBD1 | TRBV12-5 | NA | TGTGCTAGTGCTAGGACAGGGCTTGGTGAAAAACTGTTTTTT | CASARTGLGEKLFF
TRBJ2-7 | NA | TRBV3-1 | NA | TGTGCCAGCAGCCAACCGGGGGCGAGGGAGCAGTACTTC | CASSQPGAREQYF
TRBJ1-1 | NA | TRBV7-9 | NA | TGTGCCAGCAGCCCCCCCGTTCTACTGGACACTGAAGCTTTCTTT | CASSPPVLLDTEAFF
TRBJ2-7 | NA | TRBV20-1 | NA | TGCAGTGCCCACGGGGGTTACTCCTACAATGAGCAGTACTTC | CSAHGGYSYNEQYF
TRBJ2-1 | NA | TRBV7-9 | few | TGTGCCAGCAGCTTATTACCGGATACAGGATTCGCTTACAATGAGCAGTTCTTC | CASSLLPDTGFAYNEQFF
TRBJ1-2 | TRBD1 | TRBV10-3 | many | TGTGCCATCAGTGAGGGGACAGGTGGAACCAACTATGGCTACACCTTC | CAISEGTGGTNYGYTF
TRBJ2-3 | NA | TRBV7-2 | many | TGTGCCAGCTTGGGATTTAGCACAGATACGCAGTATTTT | CASLGFSTDTQYF
TRBJ1-5 | NA | TRBV6-2/TRBV6-3 | few | TGTGCCAGCAGACTTATGGACGGTCAGCCCCAGCATTTT | CASRLMDGQPQHF
TRBJ1-5 | NA | TRBV20-1 | NA | TGCAGACCCCCCATGCCCCCAAAGGGTGGCAGCAATCAGCCCCAGCATTTT | CRPPMPPKGGSNQPQHF
TRBJ2-5 | NA | TRBV20-1 | NA | TGCAGTGCTAGCTACAGCCGTTCCATATACAATGAGCAGTACTTC | CSASYSRSIYNEQYF
TRBJ2-5 | NA | TRBV5-1 | NA | TGCGCCAGCACCTGGGACACCGCGCAATACGAGACCCAGTACTTC | CASTWDTAQYETQYF
TRBJ1-1 | NA | TRBV6-2/TRBV6-3 | few | TGTGCCAGCAGCACCGTTATGAACACTGAAGCTTTCTTT | CASSTVMNTEAFF
TRBJ2-5 | NA | TRBV14 | NA | TGTGCCAGCAGCCAAGTTAAGGGGGGGACCCAGTACTTC | CASSQVKGGTQYF
TRBJ1-1 | NA | TRBV12-3/TRBV12-4 | few | TGTGCCAGCAGCATGAGAGGGGTCTTGTACACTGAAGCTTTCTTT | CASSMRGVLYTEAFF
TRBJ2-3 | TRBD2 | TRBV5-1 | NA | TGCGCCAGCAGCTTTGAACGGGGGGATACAGATACGCAGTATTTT | CASSFERGDTDTQYF
TRBJ2-3 | NA | TRBV20-1 | NA | TGCAGTGCCCGCCCAGGGAGCCATAACACAGATACGCAGTATTTT | CSARPGSHNTDTQYF
TRBJ2-7 | TRBD1 | TRBV5-1 | NA | TGCGCCGGCAGCTTCGGGACAGGAGGAGCCCGAAGCTCCTACGAGCAGTACTTC | CAGSFGTGGARSSYEQYF
TRBJ2-4 | TRBD2 | TRBV7-9 | NA | TGTGCCAGCAGCTTAGATGGGACTAGCCCGGTCAATGAGCAGTACTTC | CASSLDGTSPVNEQYF
TRBJ2-3 | TRBD2 | TRBV3-1 | few | TGTGCCAGCAGCCAGAATAGCGGGGGGGTGACAGATACGCAGTATTTT | CASSQNSGGVTDTQYF
TRBJ2-3 | NA | TRBV27 | NA | TGTGCCAGCAGTTTGGGGTTGGGGGGAGGAGATACGCAGTATTTT | CASSLGLGGGDTQYF
TRBJ1-2 | NA | TRBV4-2 | NA | TGTGCCAGCAGCCAAGAGGTGACAGAAACTAACTATGGCTACACCTTC | CASSQEVTETNYGYTF
TRBJ2-3 | TRBD2 | TRBV7-2 | NA | TGTGCCAGCAGCCAAGACCGGGGGGGCCGCGATACGCAGTATTTT | CASSQDRGGRDTQYF
TRBJ1-6 | NA | TRBV10-3 | NA | TGTGCCATCAGTGGGACAGATTATTCACCCCTCCACTTT | CAISGTDYSPLHF
TRBJ1-2 | NA | TRBV7-2 | NA | TGTGCCAGCAGCTTTGGGGGCAATGGCTACACCTTC | CASSFGGNGYTF
TRBJ2-1 | NA | TRBV12-3/TRBV12-4 | many | TGTGCCAGCAGAAGCGGCCCCCCAAGCCTCTCCCTTGGAAATGAGCAGTTCTTC | CASRSGPPSLSLGNEQFF
TRBJ1-5 | NA | TRBV28 | few | TGTGCCAGCAGTCTACCAGGGGATTTCAATCAGCCCCAGCATTTT | CASSLPGDFNQPQHF
TRBJ2-3 | TRBD2 | TRBV5-1 | many | TGCGCCAGCACGGAAGCGGGGGCAAGCACAGATACGCAGTATTTT | CASTEAGASTDTQYF
TRBJ2-1 | TRBD1 | TRBV4-2 | NA | TGTGCCAGCAGCCCCGGAACAGGGGGAATTGCCAAAAACATTCAGTTCTTC | CASSPGTGGIAKNIQFF
TRBJ1-4 | NA | TRBV30 | NA | TGTGCCTGGAGTGTAGAAGCAGCGTCAGTAGGAAATGAAAAACTGTTTTTT | CAWSVEAASVGNEKLFF
TRBJ1-2 | TRBD1 | TRBV12-3/TRBV12-4 | few | TGTGCCAGCATAACCAGGGGGCGACTGGGCTACACCTTC | CASITRGRLGYTF
TRBJ2-1 | NA | TRBV9 | NA | TGTGCCAGCAGCGGGGGGGAAATCTCCTACAATGAGCAGTTCTTC | CASSGGEISYNEQFF
TRBJ2-3 | TRBD2 | TRBV20-1 | NA | TGCAGTGCTAGAGATCTTGCGCGGGGGGGCCACGTAACTAGCACAGATACGCAGTATTTT | CSARDLARGGHVTSTDTQYF
TRBJ2-3 | NA | TRBV7-3 | many | TGTGCCAGCAGTTTAACTGGGGATAGCACAGATACGCAGTATTTT | CASSLTGDSTDTQYF
TRBJ1-4 | NA | TRBV27 | NA | TGTGCCAGCAGTTTTTCAACGGGGTTAGGGGATGAAAAACTGTTTTTT | CASSFSTGLGDEKLFF
TRBJ1-2 | NA | TRBV3-1 | NA | TGTGCCAGCAGCCAAGATACAGCCCCTCAAGGGTATGGCTACACCTTC | CASSQDTAPQGYGYTF
TRBJ2-3 | TRBD1 | TRBV5-6 | NA | TGTGCCAGCAGCTTGGGGGACAGACACACAGATACGCAGTATTTT | CASSLGDRHTDTQYF
TRBJ1-2 | NA | TRBV19 | NA | TGTGCCAGTAGTATGAGTTGGGCAGTTTCTAGCTATGGCTACACCTTC | CASSMSWAVSSYGYTF
TRBJ1-3 | NA | TRBV25-1 | NA | TGTGCCAGCAGTGAGACTCCAGGGTACGCCATATATTTT | CASSETPGYAIYF
TRBJ1-5 | TRBD1 | TRBV12-3/TRBV12-4 | NA | TGTGCCAGCAGCCCCCGACAGGGCACTCAGCCCCAGCATTTT | CASSPRQGTQPQHF
TRBJ1-1 | TRBD1 | TRBV5-1 | few | TGTGCCAGCAGCTTGACAGGGGAAGCTTTCTTT | CASSLTGEAFF
TRBJ2-1 | TRBD2 | TRBV20-1 | NA | TGCAGTGCTAGAAGCCCTGGGACTAGCGGGGCTTACAATGAGCAGTTCTTC | CSARSPGTSGAYNEQFF
TRBJ2-3 | TRBD1 | TRBV6-2/TRBV6-3 | few | TGTGCCAGCAGTTACTCGACAGGGCCAGATACGCAGTATTTT | CASSYSTGPDTQYF